The 32 T cell receptor beta chains in this list originate from one sample, sequenced in a study of T cells after yellow fever vaccination. TCRdb ran MiXCR on the 5' RACE reads and lists one entry per CDR3 protein. Of roughly 180,000 distinct CDR3 sequences in the sample, approximately 6.2% were seen once. The specimen was CD4+ T cells sorted from PBMCs, collected on the day of the first yellow fever vaccination. Receptor source: a man between 18 and 35 years old who received the YFV17D yellow fever vaccine.

The chain employs TRBV6-5 and TRBJ1-1; 9 bases map to TRBD1. After removal of 4 bases from V and 2 bases from J, the junction contained 2 bases not matched to a gene. CDR1 MNHEY and CDR2 SVGAGI come from the germline V gene. The CDR3 covers 14 residues. This CDR3 is CASSSTGGNTEAFF. CDR3 coding DNA: TGTGCCAGCAGTTCGACAGGGGGTAACACTGAAGCTTTCTTT.

This clonotype was seen repeatedly, ten times or more. This chain connects TRBV11-2 to TRBJ2-5; 7 nucleotides match TRBD2. The CDR3 sequence is 14 residues long. The V and J ends lost 5 bases and 3 bases, in that order; junction bases with no gene match: 6. Germline V CDR1 and CDR2: SGHAT, FQNNGV. The CDR3: CASSLGGLKETQYF. CDR3 bases: TGTGCCAGCAGCCTCGGGGGGTTGAAAGAGACCCAGTACTTC. The full variable domain, completed using reference TRBV11-2 and TRBJ2-5, is EAGVAQSPRYKIIEKRQSVAFWCNPISGHATLYWYQQILGQGPKLLIQFQNNGVVDDSQLPKDRFSAERLKGVDSTLKIQPAKLEDSAVYLCASSLGGLKETQYFGPGTRLLVL.

Ten or more counts support this clonotype. V is TRBV6-6 and J is TRBJ2-5; D is uncertain. Trimming shortened V by 6 bases and J by 7 bases, and 15 bases separated the two germline ends. This CDR3 is 13 amino acids long. Germline V gene sequence: CDR1 MNHNY, CDR2 SVGAGI (reference sequence). The CDR3 DNA reads as TGTGCCAGCAGAACGTCGGGCTTTGGGACCCAGTACTTC. Translation: CASRTSGFGTQYF.

The V gene is TRBV7-8, the J gene TRBJ1-2; D is uncertain. Deletions cut 5 bases from V and 8 bases from J, with 21 bases between. This CDR3 is 15 amino acids long. The germline gives CDR1 SGHVS, CDR2 FQNEAQ. The CDR3 nucleotides read TGTGCCAGCAGCACGCGATCCACTGACACCGGGGGCTACACCTTC. Protein product: CASSTRSTDTGGYTF.

This clonotype was seen a handful of times. The CDR3 is CSASPQGLGYSPLHF. DNA for the CDR3: TGCAGTGCTAGTCCACAGGGACTTGGCTATTCACCCCTCCACTTT. V and J are TRBV20-1 and TRBJ1-6; a weak D match, TRBD1 (6 bases). Trimming cost V 3 bases and J 8 bases, with 17 bases left between them. The germline gives CDR1 DFQATT, CDR2 SNEGSKA (reference sequence). CDR3 length: 15 residues.

This clonotype was observed many times. The CDR3 region has the DNA TGCGCCAGCAGCGGCTGGACCGCCACCTACGAGCAGTACTTC. Amino acids: CASSGWTATYEQYF. This chain uses TRBV5-1 with TRBJ2-7; D gene uncertain. V gave up 4 bases and J gave up 2 bases, with 13 bases separating them. This CDR3 has 14 residues. Germline CDR1 SGHRS, CDR2 YFSETQ.

This clonotype was counted ten times or more. The rearrangement joins TRBV5-1 to TRBJ2-7; 9 bases map to TRBD1. The CDR3 is 14 residues long. The V gene end was trimmed by 4 bases and the J gene end by 1 base; junction bases not matched to a gene: 3. Germline CDR1 and CDR2: SGHRS and YFSETQ. CDR3 region: CASSPGTGSYEQYV. The CDR3, as DNA: TGCGCCAGCAGCCCGGGGACAGGGTCCTACGAGCAGTACGTC.

This clonotype has a handful of counts. The chain uses TRBV18 and TRBJ2-1, with 7 bases fitting TRBD1. This CDR3 is 14 amino acids long. The germline V gene has CDR1 KGHSH and CDR2 LQKENI. Germline trimming cut 6 bases from V and 9 bases from J; bases unmatched to any gene: 11. The CDR3 sequence: CASSGTGVESEQFF. The CDR3, as DNA: TGTGCCAGCTCCGGAACAGGGGTAGAGAGTGAGCAGTTCTTC.

This clonotype was picked up many times. V is TRBV29-1 and J is TRBJ2-3; 10 bases map to TRBD2. The junction had 7 bases not matched to a gene; V was cut back by 1 base and J by 3 bases. This CDR3 is 16 amino acids long. Germline-derived CDR1 and CDR2 are SQVTM and ANQGSEA. The CDR3 coding sequence is TGCAGCGTTGAAGGGATTAGCGGGGGGTCGACAGATACGCAGTATTTT. Translating it yields CSVEGISGGSTDTQYF.

This clonotype was picked up many times. V gene TRBV6-2 or TRBV6-3 combines with J gene TRBJ1-2; D call uncertain. This CDR3 is 14 amino acids long. The V end was cut by 3 bases, the J end by 4 bases, with 12 bases between. Germline V lookup: CDR1 MNHEY, CDR2 SVGEGT. DNA for the CDR3: TGTGCCAGCAGTTATTTTAGCAGGAGCTATGGCTACACCTTC. Translation gives CASSYFSRSYGYTF.

This clonotype appeared many times. The genes are TRBV7-3 and TRBJ2-2; 8 positions match TRBD2. The V segment lost 5 bases and the J segment 4 bases; nucleotides outside the gene matches: 12. CDR3 length equals 17 residues. Germline V gene lookup returns CDR1 SGHTA and CDR2 FQGTGA. The CDR3 loop is CASSPPGTSGATGELFF. The CDR3 DNA reads TGTGCCAGCAGCCCCCCGGGCACTAGCGGAGCCACCGGGGAGCTGTTTTTT.

Note on this clonotype: This may stem from a read error, because a much larger clone lies one nucleotide away. The chain has TRBV12-3 or TRBV12-4 and TRBJ1-6; weak D call: TRBD1 (5 bases). The CDR3 has 16 residues. The CDR3 is CVSTMSGALSNSPLHF. Here the CDR3 DNA reads TGTGTCAGCACCATGTCCGGGGCCCTTTCAAATTCACCCCTCCACTTT.

This clonotype was counted a few times. The rearrangement uses TRBV6-1 and TRBJ1-2; 7 bases agree with TRBD1. The V gene end was trimmed by 9 bases and the J gene end by 1 base; junction bases not matched to a gene: 8. Germline lookup yields CDR1 MNHNS and CDR2 SASEGT. The CDR3 covers 14 residues. CDR3 nucleotide sequence: TGTGCCAGTAAGACAGGGCTCGATAACTATGGCTACACCTTC. This translates into CASKTGLDNYGYTF.

This clonotype was observed a few times. This chain connects TRBV4-2 to TRBJ1-1; D possibly corresponds to TRBD1 (6 bases). Per the germline V gene, CDR1 is LGHNA and CDR2 is YNFKEQ. V gave up 3 bases and J gave up 11 bases, with 13 bases separating them. The CDR3 contains 12 residues. This chain's CDR3 is CASSQGDRGAFF. In nucleotides, the CDR3 is TGTGCCAGCAGCCAGGGGGATAGGGGGGCTTTCTTT.

This clonotype has a count of ten or more. V gene TRBV6-5 combines with J gene TRBJ2-2; TRBD1 might be the D (5 bases). V gave up 5 bases and J gave up 6 bases, with 10 bases separating them. The CDR3 is made up of 13 amino acids. The V gene's germline CDR1 is MNHEY and CDR2 SVGAGI. CDR3 amino acids: CASSTRVSGELFF. CDR3 sequence (DNA): TGTGCCAGCAGTACCAGGGTGTCCGGGGAGCTGTTTTTT.

This clonotype was counted between two and nine times. One base away lies a much larger clone, so this may be a sequencing read error. The chain carries TRBV7-9 and TRBJ2-1; no definite D call. In germline, CDR1 is SEHNR, CDR2 FQNEAQ (reference sequence). V lost 1 base, J lost 9 bases, and 4 bases lay in between. The CDR3 runs 11 residues. The CDR3 DNA sequence: TGTGCCAGCAGCTTAGACAGTGAGCAGTTCTTC. Translation: CASSLDSEQFF.

This clonotype was picked up many times. V is TRBV5-1 and J is TRBJ1-1; TRBD1 agrees at 10 bases. The CDR3 sequence is 16 residues long. Germline V gives CDR1 SGHRS, CDR2 YFSETQ. V was clipped by 1 base and J by 0 bases; unmatched bases: 3. The CDR3 region has the DNA TGCGCCAGCAGCTTGAGGACAGGGGGGCTGAACACTGAAGCTTTCTTT. Translation: CASSLRTGGLNTEAFF.

This clonotype was seen more than once but under ten times. The gene calls are TRBV5-1 and TRBJ2-5, with TRBD2 matching over 9 bases. CDR1 and CDR2 (germline): SGHRS, YFSETQ. J lost 0 bases, V lost 5 bases, and 8 bases had no gene match. This CDR3 is built from 16 residues. The CDR3 spells CASSGRASGNQETQYF. CDR3 nucleotides: TGCGCCAGCAGTGGTAGGGCTAGCGGGAACCAAGAGACCCAGTACTTC.

This clonotype was detected ten times or more. V is TRBV7-2 and J is TRBJ1-3; D call uncertain. Germline CDR1 reads SGHTA; CDR2 reads FQGNSA. This CDR3 comprises 14 residues. V lost 5 bases to trimming and J lost 2 bases, with 10 bases between them. The CDR3 sequence is CASSPRPAGNTIYF. The CDR3 bases are TGTGCCAGCAGCCCTCGGCCCGCTGGAAACACCATATATTTT.

This clonotype was picked up one time. A much bigger clone sits one base away, suggesting this may be a read error. This rearrangement joins TRBV7-2 to TRBJ2-3, with unresolved D. The CDR3 is 15 amino acids. CDR1 and CDR2 (germline): SGHTA, FQGNSA. Deletions cut 2 bases from V and 1 base from J, with 10 bases between. The CDR3 region is CTSSLKGPGTDTQYF. Written as DNA, the CDR3 is TGTACCAGCAGCTTAAAAGGCCCTGGCACAGATACGCAGTATTTT.

In this sample, this clonotype turned up many times. The chain couples TRBV7-2 to TRBJ2-3; TRBD1 agrees at 7 bases. Trimming at V came to 7 bases and at J to 5 bases, leaving 12 bases not matched to a gene. Germline-derived CDR1 and CDR2 are SGHTA and FQGNSA. The CDR3 extends over 15 amino acids. Here the CDR3 reads CASKVLQGTGDTQYF. CDR3 nucleotides: TGTGCCAGCAAGGTTTTACAGGGGACGGGAGATACGCAGTATTTT. Together with reference TRBV7-2 and TRBJ2-3, the CDR3 gives the full variable domain: GAGVSQSPSNKVTEKGKDVELRCDPISGHTALYWYRQSLGQGLEFLIYFQGNSAPDKSGLPSDRFSAERTGGSVSTLTIQRTQQEDSAVYLCASKVLQGTGDTQYFGPGTRLTVL.

The V and J genes are TRBV7-2 and TRBJ1-1, with D unclear. This CDR3 region has 15 residues. The V end was cut by 1 base, the J end by 1 base, with 10 bases between. Germline V lookup: CDR1 SGHTA, CDR2 FQGNSA. For the CDR3, the DNA is TGTGCCAGCAGCTTAGTCGGTCACCCGAACACTGAAGCTTTCTTT. Translation: CASSLVGHPNTEAFF.

This clonotype occurred many times. This sequence joins TRBV4-3 and TRBJ1-1; D gene ambiguous. The V and J ends lost 1 base and 0 bases respectively, with 6 bases between them. Germline V gene lookup returns CDR1 LGHNA and CDR2 YSLEER. The CDR3 contains 14 residues. Here the CDR3 reads CASSQASVNTEAFF. The CDR3 nucleotides are TGCGCCAGCAGCCAAGCGTCAGTGAACACTGAAGCTTTCTTT.

In this sample, this clonotype turned up many times. Germline is not matched at one junction end, which may reflect a read error. The rearrangement uses TRBV7-2 and TRBJ2-3; D not certain. The CDR3 spans 14 residues. Germline V CDR1 and CDR2: SGHTA, FQGNSA. CDR3 in DNA: TGTGCCAGCAGCTCCCGTTCCGGCACAGATATGCAGTATTTT. Amino acids: CASSSRSGTDMQYF.

CDR3 protein: CASSQTPGRVQFF. In DNA, the CDR3 is TGCGCCAGCAGCCAAACCCCAGGGAGAGTGCAGTTCTTC. V and J are TRBV4-3 and TRBJ2-1; D possibly uses TRBD1 or TRBD2 (5 bases each). The CDR3 is 13 amino acids. CDR1 is LGHNA and CDR2 is YSLEER in the germline V gene. Trimming took 2 bases from V and 12 from J, leaving 14 bases between them.

The chain employs TRBV5-1 and TRBJ2-1, with TRBD2 identical over 10 bases. Per the germline V gene, CDR1 is SGHRS and CDR2 is YFSETQ. V gave up 3 bases and J gave up 7 bases; unmatched junction bases: 7. The CDR3 loop spans 15 amino acids. The CDR3 is CASSWQAGGLNEQFF. In DNA form, the CDR3 reads TGCGCCAGCAGCTGGCAAGCGGGGGGGCTTAATGAGCAGTTCTTC.

The V and J genes are TRBV7-2 and TRBJ1-1; the D gene is possibly TRBD1 (6 bases). This CDR3 comprises 16 residues. Deletions cut 0 bases from V and 3 bases from J, with 14 bases between. CDR1 is SGHTA and CDR2 is FQGNSA in the germline V gene. The CDR3 DNA reads as TGTGCCAGCAGCTTAGCTTTTGTGGCAGGGGACACTGAAGCTTTCTTT. This encodes CASSLAFVAGDTEAFF.

The chain recombines TRBV11-3 with TRBJ2-1; D call uncertain. Germline V CDR1 and CDR2: SGHNT, YENEEA. The CDR3 spans 14 residues. V was trimmed by 1 base and J by 10 bases, leaving 14 bases between them. CDR3 nucleotide sequence: TGTGCCAGCAGCTTAGGAGGTGTACGGGTAGAGCAGTTCTTC. Protein product: CASSLGGVRVEQFF.

This clonotype was recorded a few times. This sequence joins TRBV20-1 and TRBJ2-2; a weak D match, TRBD1 (6 bases). Trimming stripped 4 bases from V and 2 bases from J, with 8 bases between. CDR1 is DFQATT and CDR2 is SNEGSKA in the germline V gene (reference sequence). This CDR3 has 13 residues. The CDR3 sequence is CSATRGNTGELFF. In DNA form, the CDR3 reads TGCAGTGCTACCAGGGGTAACACCGGGGAGCTGTTTTTT.

The chain is built from TRBV10-3 and TRBJ2-3; 10 nucleotides match TRBD2. V lost 4 bases and J lost 3; bases outside the gene matches: 13. The CDR3 runs to 18 residues. Germline assignment: CDR1 ENHRY and CDR2 SYGVKD. For the CDR3, the DNA is TGTGCCATCAGTGGGGCATCCCGACTAGCGGGTGCTACAGATACGCAGTATTTT. The encoded protein is CAISGASRLAGATDTQYF.

The chain couples TRBV7-2 to TRBJ2-1; D tentatively fits TRBD1 or TRBD2 (5 bases each). Looked up from germline, CDR1 is SGHTA and CDR2 is FQGNSA. V lost 1 base and J lost 3, with 10 bases in between. The CDR3 has 15 residues. CDR3 DNA sequence: TGTGCCAGCAGCTTAGGGGGGTGGTTCTACAATGAGCAGTTCTTC. Its translation: CASSLGGWFYNEQFF.

This clonotype was recorded many times. The chain has TRBV10-3 and TRBJ2-1; TRBD2 agrees at 11 bases. Germline CDR1 and CDR2: ENHRY and SYGVKD. V was clipped by 3 bases and J by 7 bases; unmatched bases: 8. The CDR3 totals 16 residues. CDR3 in amino acids: CAISDFSGGARNEQFF. In DNA form, the CDR3 reads TGTGCCATCAGTGATTTTAGCGGGGGGGCCCGAAATGAGCAGTTCTTC.